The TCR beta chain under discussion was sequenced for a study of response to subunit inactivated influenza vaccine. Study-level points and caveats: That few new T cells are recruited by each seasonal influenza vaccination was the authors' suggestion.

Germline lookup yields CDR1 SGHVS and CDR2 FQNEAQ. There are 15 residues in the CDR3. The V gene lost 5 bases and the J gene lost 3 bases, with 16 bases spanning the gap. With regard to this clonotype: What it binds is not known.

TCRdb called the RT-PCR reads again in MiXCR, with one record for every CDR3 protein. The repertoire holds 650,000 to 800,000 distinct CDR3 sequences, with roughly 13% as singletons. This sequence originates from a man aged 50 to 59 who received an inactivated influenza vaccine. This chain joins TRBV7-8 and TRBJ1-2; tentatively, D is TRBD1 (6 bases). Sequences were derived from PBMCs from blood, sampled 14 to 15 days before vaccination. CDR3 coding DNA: TGTGCCAGCAGCCTAAGCGCAGGGGTTGACTATGGCTACACCTTC. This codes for CASSLSAGVDYGYTF.